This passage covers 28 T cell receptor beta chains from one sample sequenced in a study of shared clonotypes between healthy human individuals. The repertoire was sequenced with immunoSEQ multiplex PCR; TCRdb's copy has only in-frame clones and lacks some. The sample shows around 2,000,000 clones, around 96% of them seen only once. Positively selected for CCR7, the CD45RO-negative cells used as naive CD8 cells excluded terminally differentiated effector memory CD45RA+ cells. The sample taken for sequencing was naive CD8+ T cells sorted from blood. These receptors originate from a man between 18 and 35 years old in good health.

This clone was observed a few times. Here the CDR3 DNA reads TGTGCCAGCAGTGAGCTTCCGGGACAGGAGCTAGGTTCACCCCTCCACTTT. It is translated as CASSELPGQELGSPLHF. V gene TRBV6-1 combines with J gene TRBJ1-6; 8 bases agree with TRBD1. The CDR3 has 17 amino acids. CDR1 is MNHNS, CDR2 SASEGT, per germline. V dropped 3 bases and J dropped 9; count of bases not matched to a gene: 13.

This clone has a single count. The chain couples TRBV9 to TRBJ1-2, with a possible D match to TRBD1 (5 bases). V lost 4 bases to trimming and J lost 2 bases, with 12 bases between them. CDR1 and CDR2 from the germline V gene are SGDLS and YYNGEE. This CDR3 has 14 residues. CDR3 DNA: TGTGCCAGCAGCTCCCGGAAGGGGAACTATGGCTACACCTTC. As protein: CASSSRKGNYGYTF.

The CDR3 is CATSRDQGQGDPGSYNEQFF. The DNA for the CDR3 is TGTGCCACCAGCAGAGATCAGGGACAGGGGGATCCCGGCTCCTACAATGAGCAGTTCTTC. The chain recombines TRBV15 with TRBJ2-1; 11 bases fit TRBD1. Germline CDR1 is LNHNV and CDR2 is YYDKDF (reference sequence). Trimming cost V 0 bases and J 0 bases; bases outside gene matches: 10. The CDR3 loop spans 20 amino acids.

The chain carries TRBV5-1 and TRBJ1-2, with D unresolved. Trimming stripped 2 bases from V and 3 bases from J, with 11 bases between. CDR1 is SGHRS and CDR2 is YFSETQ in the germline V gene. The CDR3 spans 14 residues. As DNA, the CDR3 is TGCGCCAGCAGCTTTGGAGGAGAGGACTATGGCTACACCTTC. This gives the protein CASSFGGEDYGYTF. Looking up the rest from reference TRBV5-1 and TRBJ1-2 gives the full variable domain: KAGVTQTPRYLIKTRGQQVTLSCSPISGHRSVSWYQQTPGQGLQFLFEYFSETQRNKGNFPGRFSGRQFSNSRSEMNVSTLELGDSALYLCASSFGGEDYGYTFGSGTRLTVV.

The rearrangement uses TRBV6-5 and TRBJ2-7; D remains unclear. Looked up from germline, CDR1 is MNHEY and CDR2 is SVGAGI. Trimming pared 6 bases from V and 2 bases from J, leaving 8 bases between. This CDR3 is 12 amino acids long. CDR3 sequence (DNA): TGTGCCAGCAGCTTTGGGCCCTACGAGCAGTACTTC. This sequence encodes CASSFGPYEQYF.

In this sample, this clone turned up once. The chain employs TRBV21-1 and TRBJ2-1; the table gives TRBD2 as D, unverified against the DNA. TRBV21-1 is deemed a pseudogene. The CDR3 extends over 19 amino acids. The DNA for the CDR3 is TGTGCCAGCAGCCTAGGGCCCCCAACTAGGAGGGGCTCCTACAATGAGCAGTTCTTC. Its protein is CASSLGPPTRRGSYNEQFF.

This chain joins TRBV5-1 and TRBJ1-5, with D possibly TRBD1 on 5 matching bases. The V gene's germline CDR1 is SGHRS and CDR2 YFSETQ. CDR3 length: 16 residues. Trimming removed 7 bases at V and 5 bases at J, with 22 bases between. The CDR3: CASWILSGVRDQPQHF. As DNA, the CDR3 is TGCGCCAGCTGGATTTTGAGCGGGGTCAGGGATCAGCCCCAGCATTTT. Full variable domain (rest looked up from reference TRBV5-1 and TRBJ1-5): KAGVTQTPRYLIKTRGQQVTLSCSPISGHRSVSWYQQTPGQGLQFLFEYFSETQRNKGNFPGRFSGRQFSNSRSEMNVSTLELGDSALYLCASWILSGVRDQPQHFGDGTRLSIL.

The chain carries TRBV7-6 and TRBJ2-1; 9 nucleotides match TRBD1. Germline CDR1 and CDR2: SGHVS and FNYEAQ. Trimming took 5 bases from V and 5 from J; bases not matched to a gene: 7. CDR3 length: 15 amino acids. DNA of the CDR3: TGTGCCAGCAGCCCCGGACAGGGGTCGGACAATGAGCAGTTCTTC. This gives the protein CASSPGQGSDNEQFF.

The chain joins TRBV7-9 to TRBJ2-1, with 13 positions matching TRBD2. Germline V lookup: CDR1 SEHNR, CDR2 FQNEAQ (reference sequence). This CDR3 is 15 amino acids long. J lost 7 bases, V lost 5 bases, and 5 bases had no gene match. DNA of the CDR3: TGTGCCAGCAGCGAAGGGACTAGCGGGAAAAATGAGCAGTTCTTC. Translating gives CASSEGTSGKNEQFF.

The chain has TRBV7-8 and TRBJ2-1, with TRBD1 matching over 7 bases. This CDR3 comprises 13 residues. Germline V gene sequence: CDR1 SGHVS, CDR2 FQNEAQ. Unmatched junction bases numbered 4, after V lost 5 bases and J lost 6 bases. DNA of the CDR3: TGTGCCAGCAGCGCCGAGGGGGCCAATGAGCAGTTCTTC. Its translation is CASSAEGANEQFF.

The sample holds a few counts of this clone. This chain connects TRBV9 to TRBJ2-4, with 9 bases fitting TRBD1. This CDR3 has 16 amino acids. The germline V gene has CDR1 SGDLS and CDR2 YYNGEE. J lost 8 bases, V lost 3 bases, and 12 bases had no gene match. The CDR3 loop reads CASSGSATGGMDIQYF. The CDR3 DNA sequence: TGTGCCAGCAGCGGGTCAGCGACAGGGGGAATGGACATTCAGTACTTC.

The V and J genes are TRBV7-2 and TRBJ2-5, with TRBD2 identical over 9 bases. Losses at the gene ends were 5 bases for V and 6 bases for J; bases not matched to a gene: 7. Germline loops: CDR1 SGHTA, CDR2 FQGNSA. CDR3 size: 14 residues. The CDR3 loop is CASSPFSGRKTQYF. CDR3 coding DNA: TGTGCCAGCAGCCCATTTAGCGGGAGAAAGACCCAGTACTTC.

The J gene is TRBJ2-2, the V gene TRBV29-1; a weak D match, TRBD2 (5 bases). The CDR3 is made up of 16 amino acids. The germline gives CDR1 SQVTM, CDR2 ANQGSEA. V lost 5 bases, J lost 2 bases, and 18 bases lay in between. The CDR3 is CSVSEVAGSNTGELFF. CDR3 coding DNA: TGCAGCGTTAGTGAGGTGGCGGGCTCCAACACCGGGGAGCTGTTTTTT.

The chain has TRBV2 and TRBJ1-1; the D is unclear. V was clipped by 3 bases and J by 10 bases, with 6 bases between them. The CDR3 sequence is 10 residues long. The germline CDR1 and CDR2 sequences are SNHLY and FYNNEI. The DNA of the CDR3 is TGTGCCAGCAGTGACTTGTCAGCTTTCTTT. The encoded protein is CASSDLSAFF.

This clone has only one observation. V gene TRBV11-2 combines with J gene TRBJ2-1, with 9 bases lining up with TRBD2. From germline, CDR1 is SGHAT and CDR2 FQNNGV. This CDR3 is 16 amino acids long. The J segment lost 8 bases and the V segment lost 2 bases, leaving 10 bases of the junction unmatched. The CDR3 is CASSLLAGDLVDEQFF. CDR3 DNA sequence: TGTGCCAGCAGCTTATTAGCGGGAGATCTAGTCGATGAGCAGTTCTTC.

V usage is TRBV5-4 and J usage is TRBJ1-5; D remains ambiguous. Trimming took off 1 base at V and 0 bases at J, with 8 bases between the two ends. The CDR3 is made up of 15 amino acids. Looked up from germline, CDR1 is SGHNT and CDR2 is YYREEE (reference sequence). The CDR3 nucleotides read TGTGCCAGCAGCTTGTGGGGAAATAGCAATCAGCCCCAGCATTTT. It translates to CASSLWGNSNQPQHF.

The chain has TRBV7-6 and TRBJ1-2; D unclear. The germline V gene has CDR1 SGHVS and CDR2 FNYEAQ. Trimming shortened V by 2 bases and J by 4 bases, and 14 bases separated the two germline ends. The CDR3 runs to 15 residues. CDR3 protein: CASSLKDRDLYGYTF. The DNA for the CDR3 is TGTGCCAGCAGCTTAAAGGACCGCGACCTCTATGGCTACACCTTC.

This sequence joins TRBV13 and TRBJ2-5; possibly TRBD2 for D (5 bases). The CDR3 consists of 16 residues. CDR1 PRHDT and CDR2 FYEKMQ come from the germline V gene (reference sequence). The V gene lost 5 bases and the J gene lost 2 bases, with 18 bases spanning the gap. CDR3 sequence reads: CASSIEGVVRQETQYF. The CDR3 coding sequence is TGTGCCAGCAGCATAGAGGGAGTTGTGAGGCAAGAGACCCAGTACTTC.

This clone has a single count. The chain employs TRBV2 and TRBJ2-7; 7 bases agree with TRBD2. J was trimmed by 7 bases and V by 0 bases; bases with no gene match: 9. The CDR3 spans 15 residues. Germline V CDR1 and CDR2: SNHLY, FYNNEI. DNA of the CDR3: TGTGCCAGCAGTGAAGCGTGGGGAGGGTCGGGAGAGCAGTACTTC. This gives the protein CASSEAWGGSGEQYF.

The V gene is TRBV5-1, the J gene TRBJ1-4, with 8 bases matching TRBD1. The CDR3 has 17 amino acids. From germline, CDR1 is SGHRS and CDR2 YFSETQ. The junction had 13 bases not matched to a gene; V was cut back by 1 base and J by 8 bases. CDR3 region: CASSLSGQVHHLEKLFF. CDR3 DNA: TGCGCCAGCAGCTTGTCGGGACAGGTCCATCATTTAGAAAAACTGTTTTTT.

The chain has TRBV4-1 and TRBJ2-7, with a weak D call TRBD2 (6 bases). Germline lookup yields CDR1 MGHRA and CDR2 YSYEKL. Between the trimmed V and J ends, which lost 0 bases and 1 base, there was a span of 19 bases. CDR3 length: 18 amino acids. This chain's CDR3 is CASSQDGPGTLASYEQYF. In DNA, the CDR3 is TGCGCCAGCAGCCAAGATGGTCCCGGGACTTTAGCGTCCTACGAGCAGTACTTC.

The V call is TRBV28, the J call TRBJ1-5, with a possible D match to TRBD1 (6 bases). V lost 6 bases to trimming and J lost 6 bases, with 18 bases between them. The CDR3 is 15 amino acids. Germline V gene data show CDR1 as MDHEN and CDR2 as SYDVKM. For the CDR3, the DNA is TGTGCCAGCAGGGACAGTTCCTGGGGGATTCAGCCCCAGCATTTT. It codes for CASRDSSWGIQPQHF.

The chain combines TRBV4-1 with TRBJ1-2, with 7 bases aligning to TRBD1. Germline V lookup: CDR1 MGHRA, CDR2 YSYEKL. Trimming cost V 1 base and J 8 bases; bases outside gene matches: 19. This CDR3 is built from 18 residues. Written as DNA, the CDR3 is TGCGCCAGCAGCCAAGTTCGAGACGGTCGGGACAGCCATGAAGGCTACACCTTC. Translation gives CASSQVRDGRDSHEGYTF.

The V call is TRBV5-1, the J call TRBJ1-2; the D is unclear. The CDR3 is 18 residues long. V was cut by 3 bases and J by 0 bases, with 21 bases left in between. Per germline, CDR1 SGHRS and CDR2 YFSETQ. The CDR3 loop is CASSSLPDLGRANYGYTF. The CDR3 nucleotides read TGCGCCAGCAGCTCCCTCCCCGACCTGGGGAGAGCTAACTATGGCTACACCTTC.

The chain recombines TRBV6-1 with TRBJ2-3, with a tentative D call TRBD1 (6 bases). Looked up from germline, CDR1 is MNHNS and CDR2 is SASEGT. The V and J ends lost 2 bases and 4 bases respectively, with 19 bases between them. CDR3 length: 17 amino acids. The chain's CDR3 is CASSEYKNRVGADTQYF. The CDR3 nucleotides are TGTGCCAGCAGTGAATACAAGAACAGGGTGGGAGCAGATACGCAGTATTTT.

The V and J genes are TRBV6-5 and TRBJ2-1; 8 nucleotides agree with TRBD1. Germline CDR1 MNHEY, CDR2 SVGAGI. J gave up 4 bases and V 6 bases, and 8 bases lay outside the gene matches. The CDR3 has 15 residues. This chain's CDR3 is CASRPGQGEYNEQFF. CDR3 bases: TGTGCCAGCAGACCCGGACAGGGAGAATACAATGAGCAGTTCTTC.

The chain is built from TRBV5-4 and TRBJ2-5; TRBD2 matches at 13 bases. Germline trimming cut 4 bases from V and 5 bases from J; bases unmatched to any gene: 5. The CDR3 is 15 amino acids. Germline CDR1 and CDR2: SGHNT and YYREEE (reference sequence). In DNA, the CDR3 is TGTGCCAGCAGCCCTTGGACTAGCGGGGGTGAGACCCAGTACTTC. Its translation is CASSPWTSGGETQYF.

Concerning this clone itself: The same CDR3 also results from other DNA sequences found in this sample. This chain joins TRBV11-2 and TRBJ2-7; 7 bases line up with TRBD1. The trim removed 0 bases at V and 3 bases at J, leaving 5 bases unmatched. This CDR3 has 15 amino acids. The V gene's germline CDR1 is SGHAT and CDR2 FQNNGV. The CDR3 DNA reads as TGTGCCAGCAGCTTAGAGCCAGGGGGAAGCTACGAGCAGTACTTC. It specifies CASSLEPGGSYEQYF.